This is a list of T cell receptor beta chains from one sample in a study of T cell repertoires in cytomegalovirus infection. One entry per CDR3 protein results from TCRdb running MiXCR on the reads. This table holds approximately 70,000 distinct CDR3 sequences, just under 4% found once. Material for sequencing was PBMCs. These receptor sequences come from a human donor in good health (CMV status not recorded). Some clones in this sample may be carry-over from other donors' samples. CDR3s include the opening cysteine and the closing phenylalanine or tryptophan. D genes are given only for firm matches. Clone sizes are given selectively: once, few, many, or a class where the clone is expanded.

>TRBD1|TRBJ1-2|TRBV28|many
CATRQGVYGYTF
TGTGCCACCCGACAGGGGGTATATGGCTACACCTTC
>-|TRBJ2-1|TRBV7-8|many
CASSLTYEQFF
TGTGCCAGCAGCCTTACCTATGAGCAGTTCTTC
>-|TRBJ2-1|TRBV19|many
CASSTQGVRNEQFF
TGTGCCAGTAGTACTCAGGGAGTCCGCAATGAGCAGTTCTTC
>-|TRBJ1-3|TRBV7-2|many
CASSLVVGNTIYF
TGTGCCAGCAGCTTAGTAGTTGGAAACACCATATATTTT
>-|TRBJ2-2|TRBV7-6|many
CASTSRGTGELFF
TGTGCCTCCACCTCCCGCGGCACCGGGGAGCTGTTTTTT
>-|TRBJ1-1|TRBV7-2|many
CASTSTSQGSEAFF
TGTGCCAGCACCTCGACGTCCCAGGGGTCCGAAGCTTTCTTT
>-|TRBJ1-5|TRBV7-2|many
CASSLAGPLNQPQHF
TGTGCCAGCAGCTTGGCGGGACCGCTGAATCAGCCCCAGCATTTT
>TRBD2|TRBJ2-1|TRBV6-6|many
CASSYFWAGGVYNEQFF
TGTGCCAGCAGTTACTTCTGGGCGGGGGGAGTATACAATGAGCAGTTCTTC
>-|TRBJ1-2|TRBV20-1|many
CSARPQGEYGYTF
TGCAGTGCTAGGCCACAGGGTGAATATGGCTACACCTTC
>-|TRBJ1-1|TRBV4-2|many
CASSRAEQQNTEAFF
TGTGCCAGCAGCAGAGCAGAACAGCAGAACACTGAAGCTTTCTTT
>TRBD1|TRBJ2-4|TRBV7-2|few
CASSLASGQQYF
TGTGCCAGCAGCTTAGCGTCGGGACAGCAGTACTTC
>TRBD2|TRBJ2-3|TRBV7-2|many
CASSTRLAGGNTQYF
TGTGCCAGCAGCACAAGACTAGCGGGAGGAAATACGCAGTATTTT
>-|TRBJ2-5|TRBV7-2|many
CASSRWWETQYF
TGTGCCAGCAGTCGTTGGTGGGAGACCCAGTACTTC
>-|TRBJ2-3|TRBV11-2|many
CASRQTRGRVWTDTQYF
TGTGCCAGCAGACAAACAAGAGGGCGAGTTTGGACAGATACGCAGTATTTT
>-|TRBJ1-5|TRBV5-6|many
CASSLWGNQPQHF
TGTGCCAGCAGCTTGTGGGGAAATCAGCCCCAGCATTTT
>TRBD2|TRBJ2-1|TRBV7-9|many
CASSFYRAGYNEQFF
TGTGCCAGCAGCTTTTACCGAGCGGGGTACAATGAGCAGTTCTTC
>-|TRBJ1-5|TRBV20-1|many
CSATGNPNQPQHF
TGCAGTGCAACCGGGAACCCCAATCAGCCCCAGCATTTT
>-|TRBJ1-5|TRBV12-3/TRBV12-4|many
CASNLDNYSNQPQHF
TGTGCCAGCAACCTGGACAACTATAGCAATCAGCCCCAGCATTTT
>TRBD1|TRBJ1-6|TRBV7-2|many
CASSFLQGDHSPLHF
TGTGCCAGCAGCTTCTTACAGGGGGATCATTCACCCCTCCACTTT
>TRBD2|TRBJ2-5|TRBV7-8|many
CASSLGIGTSGGAGKETQYF
TGTGCCAGCAGCTTAGGCATTGGGACTAGCGGGGGGGCTGGGAAAGAGACCCAGTACTTC
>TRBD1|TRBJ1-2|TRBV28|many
CASRQGGQGGYTF
TGTGCCAGCAGACAGGGGGGACAGGGTGGCTACACCTTC
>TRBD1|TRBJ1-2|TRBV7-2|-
CASSLIASGGYGYTF
TGTGCCAGCAGCTTAATCGCGTCAGGGGGCTATGGCTACACCTTC
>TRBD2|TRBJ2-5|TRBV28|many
CASSLTPSGAEETQYF
TGTGCCAGCAGTTTAACCCCCAGCGGGGCTGAGGAGACCCAGTACTTC
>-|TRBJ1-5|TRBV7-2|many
CASSLDGGRPQHF
TGTGCCAGCAGCTTAGACGGGGGTCGGCCCCAGCATTTT
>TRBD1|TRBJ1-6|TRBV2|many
CASTGTEVSPLHF
TGTGCCTCCACCGGGACAGAGGTTTCACCCCTCCACTTT
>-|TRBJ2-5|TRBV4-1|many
CASSQERSGGVGAQYF
TGCGCCAGCAGCCAAGAAAGGAGCGGAGGGGTTGGGGCCCAGTACTTC
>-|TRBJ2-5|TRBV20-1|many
CSASRGPETQYF
TGCAGTGCTAGCCGGGGACCAGAGACCCAGTACTTC
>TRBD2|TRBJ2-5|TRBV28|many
CASSLVRAGQETQYF
TGTGCCAGCAGTTTGGTTCGAGCGGGACAAGAGACCCAGTACTTC
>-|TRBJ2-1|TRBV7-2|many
CASSSLGGRQFF
TGTGCCAGCAGCTCACTAGGAGGAAGGCAGTTCTTC
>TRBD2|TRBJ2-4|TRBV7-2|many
CASSRASGSLENIQYF
TGTGCCAGCAGCAGAGCTAGCGGGAGTTTGGAAAACATTCAGTACTTC
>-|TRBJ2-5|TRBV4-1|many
CASSRLVSETQYF
TGCGCCAGCAGCCGCTTAGTTAGCGAGACCCAGTACTTC
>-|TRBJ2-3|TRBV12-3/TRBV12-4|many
CASRVTGIDTQYF
TGTGCCAGCAGAGTTACAGGGATAGATACGCAGTATTTT
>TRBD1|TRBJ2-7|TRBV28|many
CASSLPPLMTGPYEQYF
TGTGCCAGCAGTCTTCCCCCCTTAATGACAGGGCCCTACGAGCAGTACTTC
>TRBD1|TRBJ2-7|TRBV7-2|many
CASSLDRSGKQYF
TGTGCCAGCAGCTTGGACAGGTCCGGGAAGCAGTACTTC
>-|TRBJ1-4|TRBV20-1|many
CSASPQGRREKLFF
TGCAGTGCTAGCCCACAGGGAAGGCGGGAAAAACTGTTTTTT
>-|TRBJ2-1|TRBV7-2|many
CASSFWGGAGPNEQFF
TGTGCCAGCAGCTTTTGGGGCGGTGCGGGACCCAATGAGCAGTTCTTC
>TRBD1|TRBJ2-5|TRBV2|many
CASSRTGRETQYF
TGTGCCAGCAGCCGGACAGGGAGGGAGACCCAGTACTTC
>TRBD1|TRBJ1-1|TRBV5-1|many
CASSGGQGAFGTEAFF
TGCGCCAGCAGCGGGGGACAGGGGGCGTTCGGCACTGAAGCTTTCTTT
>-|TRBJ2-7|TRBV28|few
CASSLSGSLKEQYF
TGTGCCAGCAGTTTATCAGGGAGCCTTAAAGAGCAGTACTTC
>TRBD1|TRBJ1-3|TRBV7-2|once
CASSMTGRSGNTIYF
TGTGCCAGCAGCATGACAGGGCGCTCTGGAAACACCATATATTTT
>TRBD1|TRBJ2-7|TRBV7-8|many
CASSTTGDYYEQYF
TGTGCCAGCAGCACCACAGGGGATTACTACGAGCAGTACTTC
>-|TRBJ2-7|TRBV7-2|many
CASSLFRVEQYF
TGTGCCAGCAGCTTATTCAGGGTAGAGCAGTACTTC
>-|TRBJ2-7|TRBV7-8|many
CASSLAPDRTYEQYF
TGTGCCAGCAGCTTAGCGCCAGACAGAACCTACGAGCAGTACTTC
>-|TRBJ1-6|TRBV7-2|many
CASSLALLGGPLHF
TGTGCCAGCAGCTTAGCCCTTCTAGGTGGACCCCTCCACTTT
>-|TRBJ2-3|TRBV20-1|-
CSARIDTQYF
TGCAGTGCTAGAATTGATACGCAGTATTTT
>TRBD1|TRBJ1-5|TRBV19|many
CASSTDRGRDVNQPQHF
TGTGCCAGTAGTACGGACAGGGGTCGGGATGTCAATCAGCCCCAGCATTTT